The rows below give T cell receptor beta chains drawn from one sample of a study of lymphopenia after photon versus proton radiotherapy. Profiling relied on immunoSEQ multiplex PCR, and the TCRdb table lists in-frame clones only, not all of them. The data contain tens of thousands of clones, roughly 91% of them singletons. The sequencing used peripheral blood, collected from a patient treated with proton-based radiotherapy. The receptors come from a woman aged 70-85 years with pancreatic cancer. Some clones in this sample may be carry-over from other donors' samples. Each CDR3 is given with its conserved first and last residue. A D gene is named only where the DNA matches it firmly. Clone size is given for some rows only: seen once, a few or many times, or a class if the clone is expanded.

clone size	V gene	J gene	D gene	CDR3 DNA	CDR3 protein
NA	TRBV5-6	TRBJ1-2	NA	TGTGCCAGCAGTCCGGCAGGCGCGGCCTATGGCTACACCTTC	CASSPAGAAYGYTF
NA	TRBV2	TRBJ2-7	NA	TGTGCCAGCAACGGTGTATTTTCCTACGAGCAGTACTTC	CASNGVFSYEQYF
NA	TRBV2	TRBJ2-5	NA	TGTGCCAGCAGTGTTAGGTGGCAAGAGACCCAGTACTTC	CASSVRWQETQYF
NA	TRBV27	TRBJ2-7	NA	TGTGCCAGCAGTTTTACGGCAAGCTCCTACGAGCAGTACTTC	CASSFTASSYEQYF
NA	TRBV2	TRBJ1-1	NA	TGTGCCAGCAGGCGGAACAGCATGAACGCTGAAGCTTTCTTT	CASRRNSMNAEAFF
NA	TRBV19	TRBJ2-2	NA	TGTGCCAGTAGCCTGTCGCTCTTGCTCTACACGGCCGGGGAGCTGTTTTTT	CASSLSLLLYTAGELFF
NA	TRBV7-9	TRBJ1-1	NA	TGTGCCAGCACCCCAAAAAACACTGAAGCTTTCTTT	CASTPKNTEAFF
NA	TRBV7-7	TRBJ2-2	NA	TGTGCTAGCAGCCAACGCCTGGGACCCGGGGAGCTGTTTTTT	CASSQRLGPGELFF
NA	TRBV7-8	TRBJ2-1	TRBD2	TGTGCCAGCAGCTTAAACGGACTAGCCAACAATGAGCAGTTCTTC	CASSLNGLANNEQFF
NA	TRBV5-1	TRBJ2-1	NA	TGCGCCAGCCGACGTGAAACCTACAATGAGCAGTTCTTC	CASRRETYNEQFF
NA	TRBV6-1	TRBJ1-5	NA	TGTGCCAGTTCCGGGACAAGCGATCAGCCCCAGCATTTT	CASSGTSDQPQHF
NA	TRBV5-4	TRBJ2-3	TRBD2	TGTGCCAGCAGTCCACGGACTAGCGGCACAGATACGCAGTATTTT	CASSPRTSGTDTQYF
NA	TRBV6-1	TRBJ2-1	NA	TGTGCCAGCAGTGAAGGCCCTTACAATGAGCAGTTCTTC	CASSEGPYNEQFF
NA	TRBV5-1	TRBJ2-7	NA	TGCGCCAGCAGCTTTGAACTAGCCTCCTACGAGCAGTACTTC	CASSFELASYEQYF
NA	TRBV19	TRBJ2-7	NA	TGTGCCAGTAGGAACCCGGGGTCCTACGAGCAGTACTTC	CASRNPGSYEQYF
once	TRBV27	TRBJ2-2	TRBD2	TGTGCCAGCAGTTTAGGGCTAGCGGGTCGCGGCACCGGGGAGCTGTTTTTT	CASSLGLAGRGTGELFF
NA	TRBV28	TRBJ2-7	NA	TGTGCCAGCAGCGGACGGCCGTACTCCTACGAGCAGTACTTC	CASSGRPYSYEQYF
NA	TRBV2	TRBJ1-1	NA	TGTGCCAGCAGTGAACGAACACAGGTGAACACTGAAGCTTTCTTT	CASSERTQVNTEAFF
once	TRBV6-5	TRBJ1-2	TRBD1	TGTGCCAGCCGAGGACAGGGAGGTACCGACTATGGCTACACCTTC	CASRGQGGTDYGYTF
NA	TRBV5-1	TRBJ1-1	NA	TGCGCCAGCAGCTTTACAGGAGGTAACACTGAAGCTTTCTTT	CASSFTGGNTEAFF
few	TRBV4-1	TRBJ2-1	TRBD1	TGCGCCAGCAGCCCGTGGACAGGGCCTTACAATGAGCAGTTCTTC	CASSPWTGPYNEQFF
NA	TRBV4-1	TRBJ1-1	NA	TGCGCCAGCAGCCAAGGGACCTTGAACACTGAAGCTTTCTTT	CASSQGTLNTEAFF
NA	TRBV7-6	TRBJ1-2	NA	TGTGCCAGCAGCTTGAGGACTGCGGACGGTGGCTACACCTTC	CASSLRTADGGYTF
NA	TRBV6-6	TRBJ2-4	TRBD1	TGTGCCAGCAGTTACGCACGCGACAGGGGAGACATTCAGTACTTC	CASSYARDRGDIQYF
NA	TRBV19	TRBJ2-1	TRBD1	TGTGCCAGTAAGGAGACAGGGAGTACACATGAGCAGTTCTTC	CASKETGSTHEQFF
once	TRBV18	TRBJ2-2	TRBD2	TGTGCCAGCTCACCACCAACTAGCGGGAACACCGGGGAGCTGTTTTTT	CASSPPTSGNTGELFF
NA	TRBV30	TRBJ2-5	TRBD2	TGTGCCTGGAGTTCCCCAGCGGGAGGGGGAGAGACCCAGTACTTC	CAWSSPAGGGETQYF
NA	TRBV28	TRBJ1-1	NA	TGTGCCAGCAGACTAGACGGGAACACTGAAGCTTTCTTT	CASRLDGNTEAFF
NA	TRBV18	TRBJ1-2	TRBD1	TGTGCCAGCTCCATCTCCGGTCGACAGGGAGCCTATGGCTACACCTTC	CASSISGRQGAYGYTF
NA	TRBV19	TRBJ2-1	NA	TGTGCCAGTAGTACCTCCCTCGGTGGGTCCTACAATGAGCAGTTCTTC	CASSTSLGGSYNEQFF
NA	TRBV21-1	TRBJ2-3	NA	TGTGCCAGCAGCAAAGCGCGGGCGGGAGGCAGCACAGATACGCAGTATTTT	CASSKARAGGSTDTQYF
NA	TRBV4-3	TRBJ2-7	TRBD2	TGCGCCAGCAGCCCCGGACTAGCGGGAGGGTACGAGCAGTACTTC	CASSPGLAGGYEQYF
NA	TRBV30	TRBJ2-3	NA	TGTGCCTGGAACGGTGATGGCACAGATACGCAGTATTTT	CAWNGDGTDTQYF
NA	TRBV19	TRBJ2-5	NA	TGTGCCAGTAGTTACCAGAAAGAGACCCAGTACTTC	CASSYQKETQYF
NA	TRBV25-1	TRBJ2-7	TRBD1	TGTGCCAGCAGTGCCACAGGGGCCTACGAGCAGTACTTC	CASSATGAYEQYF
NA	TRBV4-1	TRBJ2-1	TRBD2	TGCGCCAGCAGCCAAGATTCGTCTCTGGGACTAGCGGGAGTTTTACGCGACAATGAGCAGTTCTTC	CASSQDSSLGLAGVLRDNEQFF
NA	TRBV19	TRBJ2-3	NA	TGTGCCAGTAGTATCCAGTTAGGGTGGGGCACAGATACGCAGTATTTT	CASSIQLGWGTDTQYF
once	TRBV18	TRBJ2-5	TRBD1	TGTGCCAGCTTGGCCGGGACAGGGCAAGAGACCCAGTACTTC	CASLAGTGQETQYF
NA	TRBV28	TRBJ2-4	NA	TGTGCCAGCAGTAACCGGGACGGCAAAAACATTCAGTACTTC	CASSNRDGKNIQYF
NA	TRBV10-2	TRBJ2-3	NA	TGCGCCAGCAGTCCCTCCTCAGATACGCAGTATTTT	CASSPSSDTQYF
NA	TRBV11-2	TRBJ2-2	NA	TGTGCCAGCAGCTTGCAAACAGGCCCCGGGGAGCTGTTTTTT	CASSLQTGPGELFF
once	TRBV9	TRBJ2-3	TRBD2	TGTGCCAGCAGCGCGGGACTAGCGGGAGAGGCAGATACGCAGTATTTT	CASSAGLAGEADTQYF